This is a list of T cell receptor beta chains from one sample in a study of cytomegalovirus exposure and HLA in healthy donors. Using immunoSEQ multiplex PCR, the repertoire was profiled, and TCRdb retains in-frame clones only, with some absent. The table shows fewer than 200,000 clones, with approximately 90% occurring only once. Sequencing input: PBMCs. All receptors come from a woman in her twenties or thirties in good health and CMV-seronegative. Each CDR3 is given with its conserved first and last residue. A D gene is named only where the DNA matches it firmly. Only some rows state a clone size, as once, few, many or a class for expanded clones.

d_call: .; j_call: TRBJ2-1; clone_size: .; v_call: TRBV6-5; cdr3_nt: TGTGCCAGCAGGACGGGACACCTGGTTGGCGAGCAGTTCTTC; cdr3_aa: CASRTGHLVGEQFF
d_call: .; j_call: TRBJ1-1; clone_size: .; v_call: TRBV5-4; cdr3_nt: TGTGCCAGCAGCCCCTGGACATCGAACACTGAAGCTTTCTTT; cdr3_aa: CASSPWTSNTEAFF
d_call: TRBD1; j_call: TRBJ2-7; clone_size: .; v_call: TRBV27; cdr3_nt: TGTGCCAGCAGTTTAGACAGGGTGAACTACGAGCAGTACTTC; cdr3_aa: CASSLDRVNYEQYF
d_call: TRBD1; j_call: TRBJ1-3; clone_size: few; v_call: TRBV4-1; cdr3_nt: TGCGCCAGCAGCCCAAGACAGGGCGGTTCTGGAAACACCATATATTTT; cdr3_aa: CASSPRQGGSGNTIYF
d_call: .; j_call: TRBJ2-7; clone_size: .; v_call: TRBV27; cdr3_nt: TGTGCCAGCAGTTTAGGGCCTAGCGCCGCCTACGAGCAGTACTTC; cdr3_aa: CASSLGPSAAYEQYF
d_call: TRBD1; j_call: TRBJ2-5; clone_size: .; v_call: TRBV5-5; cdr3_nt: TGTGCCAGCAGTTCCCGACAGGGCCTCGAGACCCAGTACTTC; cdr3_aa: CASSSRQGLETQYF
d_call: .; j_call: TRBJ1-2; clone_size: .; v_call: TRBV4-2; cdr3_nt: TGTGCCAGCAGCCAGTTTGAGGGGGTTGGTGGCTACACCTTC; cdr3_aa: CASSQFEGVGGYTF
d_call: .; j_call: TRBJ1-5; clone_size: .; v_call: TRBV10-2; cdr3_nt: TGCGCCAGCAGTGAGTCCGGGGGGCCCCGGCCCCAGCATTTT; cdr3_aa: CASSESGGPRPQHF
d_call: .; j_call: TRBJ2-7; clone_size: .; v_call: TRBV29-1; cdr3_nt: TGCAGCGTTGTGTCAGTCAGCTCCTACGAGCAGTACTTC; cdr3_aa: CSVVSVSSYEQYF
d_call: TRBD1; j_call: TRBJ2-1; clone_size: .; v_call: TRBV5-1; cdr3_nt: TGCGCCAGCAGCTTTTTTGGGGACAGGAACAATGAGCAGTTCTTC; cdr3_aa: CASSFFGDRNNEQFF
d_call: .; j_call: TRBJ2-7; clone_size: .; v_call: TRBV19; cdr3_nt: TGTGCCAGTAGTATAGAGAGCGGGTTCTCCTACGAGCAGTACTTC; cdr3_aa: CASSIESGFSYEQYF
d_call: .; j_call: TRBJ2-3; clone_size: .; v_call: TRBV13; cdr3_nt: TGTGCCAGCAGCCCCGGGGGAGATACGCAGTATTTT; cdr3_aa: CASSPGGDTQYF
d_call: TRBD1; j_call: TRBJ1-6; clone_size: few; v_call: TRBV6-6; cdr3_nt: TGTGCCAGCAGACCTACAGGGGCCAATTCACCCCTCCACTTT; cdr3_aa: CASRPTGANSPLHF
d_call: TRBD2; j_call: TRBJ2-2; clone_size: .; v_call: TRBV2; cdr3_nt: TGTGCCAGCAATAAGGGAGGGGACGGCGGGGAGCTGTTTTTT; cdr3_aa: CASNKGGDGGELFF
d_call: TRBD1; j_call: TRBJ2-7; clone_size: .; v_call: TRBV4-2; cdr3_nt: TGTGCCAGCAGCCAAGAGGTCCTTTTCCCGGGTCCGACAGGGAGCTACGAGCAGTACTTC; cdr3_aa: CASSQEVLFPGPTGSYEQYF
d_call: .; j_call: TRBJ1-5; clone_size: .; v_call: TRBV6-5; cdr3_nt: TGTGCCAGCAGTTACTCCGGTGGCAATCAGCCCCAGCATTTT; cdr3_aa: CASSYSGGNQPQHF
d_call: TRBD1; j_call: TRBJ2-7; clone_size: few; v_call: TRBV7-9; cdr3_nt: TGTGCCAGCAGTTCCGAGGGACAGGGGATCTACGAGCAGTACTTC; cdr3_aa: CASSSEGQGIYEQYF
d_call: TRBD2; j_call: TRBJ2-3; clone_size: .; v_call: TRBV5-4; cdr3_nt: TGTGCCAGCAGCTTACGAGCGGGACCCACTATAATCACAGATACGCAGTATTTT; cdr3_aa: CASSLRAGPTIITDTQYF
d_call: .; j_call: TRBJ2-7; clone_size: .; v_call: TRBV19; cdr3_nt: TGTGCCAGTAGTATGAGGACTCGAAACTCCTACGAGCAGTACTTC; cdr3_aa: CASSMRTRNSYEQYF
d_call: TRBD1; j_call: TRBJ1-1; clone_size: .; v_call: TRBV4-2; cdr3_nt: TGTGCCAGCAGCCAAGAGTGGACAGGGGGCTCGCGGACTGAAGCTTTCTTT; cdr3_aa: CASSQEWTGGSRTEAFF
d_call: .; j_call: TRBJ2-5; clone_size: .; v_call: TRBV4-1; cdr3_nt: TGCGCCAGCAGCCAAGGGACAGTCGGGGAGACCCAGTACTTC; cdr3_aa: CASSQGTVGETQYF
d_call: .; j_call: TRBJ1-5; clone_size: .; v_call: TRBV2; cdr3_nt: TGTGCCAGCAGTGCCGGTTTTGGCAATCAGCCCCAGCATTTT; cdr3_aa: CASSAGFGNQPQHF
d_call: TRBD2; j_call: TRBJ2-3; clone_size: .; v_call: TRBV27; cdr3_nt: TGTGCCAGCAGTTTTGGGACTAGCGGGGGTGCAGATACGCAGTATTTT; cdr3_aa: CASSFGTSGGADTQYF
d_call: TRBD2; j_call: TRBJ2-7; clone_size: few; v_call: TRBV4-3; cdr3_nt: TGCGCCAGCAGCCTAGAGCGGGGGGCCGCCTACGAGCAGTACTTC; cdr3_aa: CASSLERGAAYEQYF
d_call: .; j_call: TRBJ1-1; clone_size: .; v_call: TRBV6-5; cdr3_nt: TGTGCCAGCAGTTACTCCCCAGCGATGAACACTGAAGCTTTCTTT; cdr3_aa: CASSYSPAMNTEAFF
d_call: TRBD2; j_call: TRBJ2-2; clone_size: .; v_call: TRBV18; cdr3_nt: TGTGCCAGCTCAACCAGACTAGCAACCGGGGAGCTGTTTTTT; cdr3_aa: CASSTRLATGELFF
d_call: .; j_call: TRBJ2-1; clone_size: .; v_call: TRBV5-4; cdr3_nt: TGTGCCAGCAGCTTGGCAAACAGGCTAAGTGGGCAGTTCTTC; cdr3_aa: CASSLANRLSGQFF
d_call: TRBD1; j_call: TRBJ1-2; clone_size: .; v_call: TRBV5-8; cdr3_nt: TGTGCCAGCAGACCCACGACAGGGGGTATCTCCTTC; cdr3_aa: CASRPTTGGISF
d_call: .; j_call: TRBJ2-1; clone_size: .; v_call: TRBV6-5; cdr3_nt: TGTGCCAGCAGGGTTGGGGGGTCCTACAATGAGCAGTTCTTC; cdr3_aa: CASRVGGSYNEQFF
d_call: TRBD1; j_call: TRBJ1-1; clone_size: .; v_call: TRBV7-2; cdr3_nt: TGTGCCAGCAGCCCGGGACAGGGGAGGCACACTGAAGCTTTCTTT; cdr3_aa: CASSPGQGRHTEAFF
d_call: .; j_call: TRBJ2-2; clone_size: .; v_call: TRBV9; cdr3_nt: TGTGCCAGCAGGGAGCGTAACACCGGGGAGCTGTTTTTT; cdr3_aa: CASRERNTGELFF
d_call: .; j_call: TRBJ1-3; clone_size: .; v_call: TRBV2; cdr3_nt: TGTGCCAGCAGTGAATTTCGGGACACTGGTGGAAACACCATATATTTT; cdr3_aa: CASSEFRDTGGNTIYF
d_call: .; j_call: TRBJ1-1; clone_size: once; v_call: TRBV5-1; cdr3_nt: TGCGCCAGCAGCTTGATAGAGGGGAACACTGAAGCTTTCTTT; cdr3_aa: CASSLIEGNTEAFF
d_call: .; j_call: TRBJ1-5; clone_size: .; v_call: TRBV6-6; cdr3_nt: TGTGCCAGCAGTTACTCGAGCGGGGCCATAAATCAGCCCCAGCATTTT; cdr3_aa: CASSYSSGAINQPQHF
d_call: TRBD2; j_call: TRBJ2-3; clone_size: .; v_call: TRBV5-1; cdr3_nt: TGCGCCAGCAGTCCCCAGCGGGGGGTGACAGATACGCAGTATTTT; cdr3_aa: CASSPQRGVTDTQYF
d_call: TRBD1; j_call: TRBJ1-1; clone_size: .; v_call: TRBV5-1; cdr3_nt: TGCGCCAGCAGCCACGGACAGGGATGGGACACTGAAGCTTTCTTT; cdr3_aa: CASSHGQGWDTEAFF
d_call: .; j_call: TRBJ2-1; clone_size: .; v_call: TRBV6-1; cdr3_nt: TGTGCCAGCAGTGAAGCGGAGGGGGCGGGCAATGAGCAGTTCTTC; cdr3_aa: CASSEAEGAGNEQFF
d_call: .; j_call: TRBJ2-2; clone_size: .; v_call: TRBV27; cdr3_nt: TGTGCCAGCAGTTTAATTGGTTGGGGGGAGGTCACCGGGGAGCTGTTTTTT; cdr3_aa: CASSLIGWGEVTGELFF
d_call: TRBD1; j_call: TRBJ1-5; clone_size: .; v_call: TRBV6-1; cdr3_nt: TGTGCCAGCAGTAACCGACAGGGTTACAATCAGCCCCAGCATTTT; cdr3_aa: CASSNRQGYNQPQHF
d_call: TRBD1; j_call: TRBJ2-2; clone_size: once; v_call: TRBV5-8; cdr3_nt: TGTGCCAGCAGCTTGGCCGGCAGGGGGCTTGAATCCGGGGAGCTGTTTTTT; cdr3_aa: CASSLAGRGLESGELFF
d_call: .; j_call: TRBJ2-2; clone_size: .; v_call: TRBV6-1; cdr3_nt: TGTGCCAGCCAACTCTCAGGGGTTGGTCGGGAGCTGTTTTTT; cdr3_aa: CASQLSGVGRELFF
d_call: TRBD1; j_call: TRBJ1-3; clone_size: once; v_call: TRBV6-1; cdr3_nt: TGTGCCAGCAGTGAAGTTGGGACAGGAAACTCTGGAAACACCATATATTTT; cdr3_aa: CASSEVGTGNSGNTIYF
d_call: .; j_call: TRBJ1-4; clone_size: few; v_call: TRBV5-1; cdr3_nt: TGCGCCAGCAGCTTGACCGCAGGGACTAATGAAAAACTGTTTTTT; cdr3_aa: CASSLTAGTNEKLFF
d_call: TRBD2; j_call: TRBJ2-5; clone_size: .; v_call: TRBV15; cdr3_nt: TGTGCCACCAGCAGAGATGGTGGAGCGGGGAGGGTCCAAGAGACCCAGTACTTC; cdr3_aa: CATSRDGGAGRVQETQYF
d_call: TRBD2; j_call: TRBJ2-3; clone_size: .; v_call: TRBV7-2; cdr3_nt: TGTGCCAGCAGCTTGGGCTTTACTAGCGGGGGGGTTATAGATACGCAGTATTTT; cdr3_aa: CASSLGFTSGGVIDTQYF
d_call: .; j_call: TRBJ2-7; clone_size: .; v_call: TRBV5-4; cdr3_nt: TGTGCCAGCAGCTTGGGTGGGCAGTTCGAGCAGTACTTC; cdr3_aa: CASSLGGQFEQYF
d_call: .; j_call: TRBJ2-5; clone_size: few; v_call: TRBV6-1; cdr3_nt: TGTGCCAGCAGTCCCAGGTGGGGGGTGGCCGAGACCCAGTACTTC; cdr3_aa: CASSPRWGVAETQYF
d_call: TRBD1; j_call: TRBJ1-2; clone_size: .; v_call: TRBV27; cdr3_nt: TGTGCCAGCAGTCAAGAAGGACAGGGGATTTTCGCTGGCTACACCTTC; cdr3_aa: CASSQEGQGIFAGYTF
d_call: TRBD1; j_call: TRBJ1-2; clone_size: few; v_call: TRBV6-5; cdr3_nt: TGTGCCAGCAGTTACGGGGACAGGGACGGCTACACCTTC; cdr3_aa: CASSYGDRDGYTF
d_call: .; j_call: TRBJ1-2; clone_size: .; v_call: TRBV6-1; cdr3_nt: TGTGCCAGCCTACCAAGGCGGGGGGTCTATGGCTACACCTTC; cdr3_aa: CASLPRRGVYGYTF
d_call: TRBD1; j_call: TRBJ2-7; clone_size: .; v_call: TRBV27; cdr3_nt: TGTGCCAGCAGCCACGGGACAGCTTACGAGCAGTACTTC; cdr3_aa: CASSHGTAYEQYF
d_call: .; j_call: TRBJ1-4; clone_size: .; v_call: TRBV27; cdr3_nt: TGTGCCAGCACCGCACAGGGTTTCTTTCCGAACGGTTGGGGTTTTGAAAAACTGTTTTTT; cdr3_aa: CASTAQGFFPNGWGFEKLFF
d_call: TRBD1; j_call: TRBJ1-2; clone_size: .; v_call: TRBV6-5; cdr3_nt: TGTGCCAGCAGTTACCGCGTTGGGACAGGAGATGGCTACACCTTC; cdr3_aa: CASSYRVGTGDGYTF
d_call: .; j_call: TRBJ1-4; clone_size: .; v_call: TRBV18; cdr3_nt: TGTGCCAGCTCCCAGAGCGGGGCCCCGGGAGAAAAACTGTTTTTT; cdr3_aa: CASSQSGAPGEKLFF
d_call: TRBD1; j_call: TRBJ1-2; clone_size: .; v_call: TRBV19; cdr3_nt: TGTGCCAGTAGTACTATGGGGGGTGCAGGGGGCGTCGATGGCTACACCTTC; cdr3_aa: CASSTMGGAGGVDGYTF
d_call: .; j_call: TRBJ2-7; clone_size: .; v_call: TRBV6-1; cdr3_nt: TGTGCCATTTCAGACAGGACAGCACCCTACGAGCAGTACTTC; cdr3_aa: CAISDRTAPYEQYF
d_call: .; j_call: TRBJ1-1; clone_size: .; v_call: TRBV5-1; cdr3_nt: TGCGCCAGCAGCTTGTGGGGCAGGGACACTGAAGCTTTCTTT; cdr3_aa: CASSLWGRDTEAFF